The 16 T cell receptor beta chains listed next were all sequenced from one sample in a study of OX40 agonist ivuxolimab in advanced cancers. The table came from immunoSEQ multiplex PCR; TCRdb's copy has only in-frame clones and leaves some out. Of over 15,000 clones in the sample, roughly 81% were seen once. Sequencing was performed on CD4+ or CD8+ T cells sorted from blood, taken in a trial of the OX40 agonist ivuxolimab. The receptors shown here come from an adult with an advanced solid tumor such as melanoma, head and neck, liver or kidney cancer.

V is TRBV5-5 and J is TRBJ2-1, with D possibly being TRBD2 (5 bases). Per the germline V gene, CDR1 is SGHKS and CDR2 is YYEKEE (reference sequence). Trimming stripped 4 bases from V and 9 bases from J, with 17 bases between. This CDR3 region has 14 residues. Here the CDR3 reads CASSLSGPLAEQFF. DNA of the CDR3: TGTGCCAGCAGCCTGAGCGGCCCACTCGCTGAGCAGTTCTTC.

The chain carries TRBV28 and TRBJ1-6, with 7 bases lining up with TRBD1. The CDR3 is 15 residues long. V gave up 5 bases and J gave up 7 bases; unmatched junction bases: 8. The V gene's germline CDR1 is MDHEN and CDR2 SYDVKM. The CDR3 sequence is CASSPGQVMNSPLHF. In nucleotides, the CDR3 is TGTGCCAGCAGTCCTGGACAGGTCATGAATTCACCCCTCCACTTT.

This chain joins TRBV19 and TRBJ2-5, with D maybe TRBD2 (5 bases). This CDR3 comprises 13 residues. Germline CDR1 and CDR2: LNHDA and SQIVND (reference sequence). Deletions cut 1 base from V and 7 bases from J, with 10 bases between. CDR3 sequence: CASSIVGAGTQYF. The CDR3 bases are TGTGCCAGTAGTATAGTTGGCGCGGGGACCCAGTACTTC.

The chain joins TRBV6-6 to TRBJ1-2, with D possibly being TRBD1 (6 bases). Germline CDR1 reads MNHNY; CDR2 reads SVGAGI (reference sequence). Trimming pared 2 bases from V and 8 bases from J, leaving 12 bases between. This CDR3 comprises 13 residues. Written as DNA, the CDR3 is TGTGCCAGCAGTTACGCATCAGGGGTCGGCTACACCTTC. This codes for CASSYASGVGYTF.

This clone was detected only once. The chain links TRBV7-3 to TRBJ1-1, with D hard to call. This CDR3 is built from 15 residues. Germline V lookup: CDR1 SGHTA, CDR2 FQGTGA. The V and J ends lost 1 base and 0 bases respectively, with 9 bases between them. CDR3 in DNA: TGTGCCAGCAGCTTAATGGCGGGTATGAACACTGAAGCTTTCTTT. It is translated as CASSLMAGMNTEAFF. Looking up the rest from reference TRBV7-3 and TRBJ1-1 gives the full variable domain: GAGVSQTPSNKVTEKGKYVELRCDPISGHTALYWYRQSLGQGPEFLIYFQGTGAADDSGLPNDRFFAVRPEGSVSTLKIQRTERGDSAVYLCASSLMAGMNTEAFFGQGTRLTVV.

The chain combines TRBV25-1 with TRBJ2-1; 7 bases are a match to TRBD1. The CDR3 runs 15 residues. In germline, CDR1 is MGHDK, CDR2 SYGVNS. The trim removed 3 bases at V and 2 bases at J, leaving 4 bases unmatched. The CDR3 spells CASSDGQGAYNEQFF. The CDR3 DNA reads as TGTGCCAGCAGTGACGGCCAGGGGGCCTACAATGAGCAGTTCTTC.

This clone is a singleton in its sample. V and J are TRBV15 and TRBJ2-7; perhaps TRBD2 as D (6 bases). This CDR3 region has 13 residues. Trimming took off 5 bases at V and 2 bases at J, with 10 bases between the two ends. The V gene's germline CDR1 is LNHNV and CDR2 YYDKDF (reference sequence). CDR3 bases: TGTGCCACCAGCCTGGGGGGTACCTACGAGCAGTACTTC. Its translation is CATSLGGTYEQYF.

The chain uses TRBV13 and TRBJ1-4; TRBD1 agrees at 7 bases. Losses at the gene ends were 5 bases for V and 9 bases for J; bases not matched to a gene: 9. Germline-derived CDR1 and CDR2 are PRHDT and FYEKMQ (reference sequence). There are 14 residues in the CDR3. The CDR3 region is CASSHAGTEKKLFF. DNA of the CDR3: TGTGCCAGCAGCCACGCCGGGACAGAGAAAAAACTGTTTTTT.

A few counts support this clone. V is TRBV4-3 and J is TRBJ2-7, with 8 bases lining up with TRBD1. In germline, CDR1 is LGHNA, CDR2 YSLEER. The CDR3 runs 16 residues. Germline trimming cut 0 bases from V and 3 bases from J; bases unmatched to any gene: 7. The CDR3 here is CASSQDGQGAFYEQYF. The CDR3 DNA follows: TGCGCCAGCAGCCAAGACGGACAGGGTGCTTTCTACGAGCAGTACTTC.

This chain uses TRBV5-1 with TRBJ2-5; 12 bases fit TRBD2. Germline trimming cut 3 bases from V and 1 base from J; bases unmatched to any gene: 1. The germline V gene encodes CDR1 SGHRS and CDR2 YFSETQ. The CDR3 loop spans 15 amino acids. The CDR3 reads CASSWTSGVQETQYF. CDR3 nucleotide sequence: TGCGCCAGCAGCTGGACTAGCGGGGTCCAAGAGACCCAGTACTTC.

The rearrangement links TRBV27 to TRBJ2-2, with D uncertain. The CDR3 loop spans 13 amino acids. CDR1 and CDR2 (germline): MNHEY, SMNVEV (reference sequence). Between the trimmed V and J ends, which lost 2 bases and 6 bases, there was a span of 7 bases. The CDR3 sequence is CASSLMLAGELFF. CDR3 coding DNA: TGTGCCAGCAGTTTAATGTTGGCCGGGGAGCTGTTTTTT.

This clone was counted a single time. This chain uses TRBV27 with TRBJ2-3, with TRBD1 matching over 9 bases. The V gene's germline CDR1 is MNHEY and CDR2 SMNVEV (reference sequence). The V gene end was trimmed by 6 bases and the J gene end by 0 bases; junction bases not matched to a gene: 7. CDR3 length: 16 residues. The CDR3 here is CASSLGTGPSTDTQYF. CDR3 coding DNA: TGTGCCAGCAGCCTCGGGACAGGGCCTAGCACAGATACGCAGTATTTT.

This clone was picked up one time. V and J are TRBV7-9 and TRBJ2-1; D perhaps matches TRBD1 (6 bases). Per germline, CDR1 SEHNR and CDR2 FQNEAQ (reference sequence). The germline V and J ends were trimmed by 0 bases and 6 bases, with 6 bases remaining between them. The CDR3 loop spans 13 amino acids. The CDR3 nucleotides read TGTGCCAGCAGCTTAGCGGACAGCAATGAGCAGTTCTTC. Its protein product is CASSLADSNEQFF.

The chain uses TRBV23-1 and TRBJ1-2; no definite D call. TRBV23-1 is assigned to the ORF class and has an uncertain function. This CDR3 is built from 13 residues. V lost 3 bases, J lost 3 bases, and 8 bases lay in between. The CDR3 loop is CASSQRDYYGYTF. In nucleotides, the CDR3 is TGCGCCAGCAGTCAGAGGGATTACTATGGCTACACCTTC.

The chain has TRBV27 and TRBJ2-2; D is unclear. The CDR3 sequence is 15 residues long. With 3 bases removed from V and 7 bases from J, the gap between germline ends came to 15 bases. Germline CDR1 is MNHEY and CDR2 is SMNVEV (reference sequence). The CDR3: CASSLGSPVGGELFF. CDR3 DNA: TGTGCCAGCAGTTTGGGCTCTCCCGTGGGCGGGGAGCTGTTTTTT.

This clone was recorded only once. The CDR3 reads CASSLVPGTGTYEQYF. In nucleotides, the CDR3 is TGTGCCAGCAGCTTAGTCCCCGGGACAGGGACCTACGAGCAGTACTTC. This chain connects TRBV7-9 to TRBJ2-7; 9 bases are shared with TRBD1. The CDR3 has 16 residues. The V gene end was trimmed by 1 base and the J gene end by 2 bases; junction bases not matched to a gene: 6. Germline V gene sequence: CDR1 SEHNR, CDR2 FQNEAQ (reference sequence).